The 22 T cell receptor delta chains below come from one sample, sequenced in a study of Vδ1+ human thymocytes. Regarding the study as a whole: In the thymus, TRG and TRD repertoires looked highly polyclonal with Gaussian CDR3 lengths.

No antigen is known for these receptors. The template was reverse-transcribed extracted RNA. The CDR3 regions were amplified by multiplex PCR from V-gene primers to a constant-region primer. TCRdb reprocessed the multiplex PCR reads through CATT. The data hold roughly 50,000 delta-chain clones, with 15% observed a single time. The sample was Vdelta1+ gamma-delta thymocytes from the thymus. Sample subset: FACS-sorted CD3+ TCRalphabeta- TCRVdelta1+ TCRVdelta2- thymocytes. These receptors were obtained from a boy in the first two years of life who had congenital heart surgery.

This clone was detected once. One junction end disagrees with the germline gene, perhaps due to a read error. The V and J genes are TRDV1 and TRDJ1; 9 nucleotides align to TRDD3. Germline V lookup: CDR1 TSWWSYY, CDR2 QGS. The CDR3 extends over 18 amino acids. CDR3 bases: TGTGCTCTTGGGGAAGGGGGCCGATGGGGGATAAGTGCCGATAAACCCATCTTT. This sequence encodes CALGEGGRWGISADKPIF.

The chain uses TRDV1 and TRDJ2; D possibly matches TRDD2 or TRDD3 (5 bases each). The V gene's germline CDR1 is TSWWSYY and CDR2 QGS. The CDR3 is 22 residues long. The germline V and J ends were trimmed by 0 bases and 4 bases, with 30 bases remaining between them. The chain's CDR3 is CALGELGFPNYPPGTKTAQLFF. CDR3 coding DNA: TGTGCTCTTGGGGAACTCGGCTTCCCCAATTATCCCCCGGGGACCAAGACAGCACAACTCTTCTTT.

The chain has TRDV1 and TRDJ1; 7 bases are shared with TRDD3. The germline gives CDR1 TSWWSYY, CDR2 QGS. CDR3 length: 19 amino acids. The J segment lost 1 base and the V segment lost 1 base, leaving 15 bases of the junction unmatched. The DNA for the CDR3 is TGTGCTCTTGGGGAACGAGGTACTGGGGTAATAACCCTCACCGATAAACTCATCTTT. Translating it yields CALGERGTGVITLTDKLIF.

This clone turned up a few times. The chain employs TRDV1 and TRDJ1, with 7 bases lining up with TRDD3. V was clipped by 2 bases and J by 0 bases; unmatched bases: 15. The CDR3 runs 19 residues. Looked up from germline, CDR1 is TSWWSYY and CDR2 is QGS. CDR3 nucleotides: TGTGCTCTTGGGGAAATGACGGGACCTGGGGGTTTATACACCGATAAACTCATCTTT. Translation: CALGEMTGPGGLYTDKLIF.

This chain uses TRDV1 with TRDJ1, with D perhaps matching TRDD3 (6 bases). V was clipped by 3 bases and J by 0 bases, with 14 bases between them. Germline CDR1 is TSWWSYY and CDR2 is QGS. This CDR3 contains 16 residues. The CDR3 DNA follows: TGTGCTCTTGGGGATCAATTCTACTGGGACACCGATAAACTCATCTTT. Its translation is CALGDQFYWDTDKLIF.

With regard to this clone: The DNA is omitted, as the CDR3 cannot be located on it reliably, and the CDR3 follows TCRdb's listing. V and J are TRAV29/DV5 and TRDJ1. The CDR3 comprises 16 residues, both ends counted. Germline V gives CDR1 NSMFDY, CDR2 ISSIKDK. CDR3 residues: CSVLLCSRPVIDKLIF.

This clone has just a few counts. The chain links TRDV1 to TRDJ1; D is uncertain. Trimming took 1 base from V and 0 from J, leaving 18 bases between them. This CDR3 spans 18 amino acids. Germline values: CDR1 TSWWSYY, CDR2 QGS. The CDR3 DNA sequence: TGTGCTCTTGGGGAACCCTCCCCCCCAAAGAGGTACACCGATAAACTCATCTTT. Protein: CALGEPSPPKRYTDKLIF.

In its sample, this clone was seen a few times. V usage is TRDV1 and J usage is TRDJ1; possibly TRDD2 for D (6 bases). The CDR3 spans 15 residues. CDR1 is TSWWSYY and CDR2 is QGS in the germline V gene. V lost 1 base, J lost 8 bases, and 17 bases lay in between. The CDR3: CALGEPAFPMGKLIF. The CDR3 DNA reads TGTGCTCTTGGGGAACCAGCCTTCCCAATGGGGAAACTCATCTTT.

The V call is TRDV1, the J call TRDJ1; D remains unclear. V lost 2 bases and J lost 1, with 20 bases in between. The CDR3 extends over 18 amino acids. CDR1 is TSWWSYY, CDR2 QGS, per germline. Here the CDR3 reads CALGEAMPLILPTDKLIF. CDR3 DNA sequence: TGTGCTCTTGGGGAAGCAATGCCCCTAATACTGCCCACCGATAAACTCATCTTT.

V usage is TRDV1 and J usage is TRDJ1, with TRDD3 identical over 7 bases. CDR1 and CDR2 from the germline V gene are TSWWSYY and QGS. J gave up 0 bases and V 2 bases, and 24 bases lay outside the gene matches. The CDR3 loop spans 22 amino acids. CDR3 sequence: CALGEGIGFLGILAVYTDKLIF. The CDR3 bases are TGTGCTCTTGGGGAAGGCATTGGCTTTCTGGGGATATTGGCGGTGTACACCGATAAACTCATCTTT.

A few counts support this clone. This chain joins TRDV1 and TRDJ1; D might be TRDD3 (5 bases). CDR3 length equals 17 residues. CDR1 TSWWSYY and CDR2 QGS come from the germline V gene. With 1 base removed from V and 7 bases from J, the gap between germline ends came to 22 bases. CDR3 amino acids: CALGEPSFGALGGKLIF. CDR3 nucleotides: TGTGCTCTTGGGGAACCCTCTTTTGGGGCGCTCGGAGGTAAACTCATCTTT.

The chain combines TRDV1 with TRDJ1; TRDD3 aligns across 10 bases. CDR3 length: 22 residues. V shed 3 bases, J shed 2 bases, and the junction held 24 bases outside the gene matches. The germline CDR1 and CDR2 sequences are TSWWSYY and QGS. The CDR3 nucleotides are TGTGCTCTTGGGGAGTTTACTTTCCTATCTCGTTGGGGGATACCGGGAACCGATAAACTCATCTTT. Its protein product is CALGEFTFLSRWGIPGTDKLIF.

The chain couples TRDV1 to TRDJ1; the D gene is possibly TRDD3 (6 bases). Germline values: CDR1 TSWWSYY, CDR2 QGS. V lost 4 bases to trimming and J lost 2 bases, with 29 bases between them. CDR3 length equals 20 residues. The CDR3 coding sequence is TGTGCTCTTGGGGCGATGGGAAACCCTAGCGGGGGACAAGGGACCGATAAACTCATCTTT. This gives the protein CALGAMGNPSGGQGTDKLIF.

This clone was counted between two and nine times. The gene calls are TRDV1 and TRDJ1; perhaps TRDD3 as D (6 bases). The CDR3 runs 20 residues. V dropped 2 bases and J dropped 0 bases, with 25 bases sitting between them. Germline CDR1 reads TSWWSYY; CDR2 reads QGS. CDR3 amino acids: CALGERPYGGRGWDTDKLIF. The CDR3 region has the DNA TGTGCTCTTGGGGAAAGGCCCTACGGGGGCCGGGGATGGGACACCGATAAACTCATCTTT.

This clone has only a few counts. The chain is built from TRDV2 and TRDJ1; 11 nucleotides match TRDD3. V was clipped by 6 bases and J by 5 bases; unmatched bases: 10. This CDR3 is built from 15 residues. CDR1 GEAIGNYY and CDR2 EKD come from the germline V gene. The CDR3 DNA follows: TGTGCCTGTACTGGGGGATATCCGCGGAAAGATAAACTCATCTTT. Translation: CACTGGYPRKDKLIF.

The rearrangement links TRDV1 to TRDJ1; D may be TRDD3 (6 bases). The CDR3 extends over 15 amino acids. Trimming cost V 1 base and J 8 bases, with 17 bases left between them. The germline CDR1 and CDR2 sequences are TSWWSYY and QGS. The CDR3 sequence: CALGERLAGGGKLIF. CDR3 in DNA: TGTGCTCTTGGGGAACGTCTGGCAGGTGGGGGCAAACTCATCTTT.

This clone was recorded once. A much bigger clone sits one base away, suggesting this may be a read error. Other DNA variants within this sample encode the same CDR3. The V call is TRAV29/DV5, the J call TRDJ1; 10 bases map to TRDD3. This CDR3 has 20 residues. The germline V gene has CDR1 NSMFDY and CDR2 ISSIKDK. V shed 3 bases, J shed 5 bases, and the junction held 25 bases outside the gene matches. The CDR3 is CAATSLLQDRLGDAPDKLIF. The CDR3 DNA reads as TGTGCAGCAACGTCCCTCCTACAAGATCGACTGGGGGATGCTCCAGATAAACTCATCTTT.

This clone turned up a few times. The chain joins TRDV1 to TRDJ1; TRDD3 might be the D (10 bases). The CDR3 totals 25 residues. V shed 3 bases and J shed 0 bases, with 41 bases lying between them. Per the germline V gene, CDR1 is TSWWSYY and CDR2 is QGS. The CDR3 DNA follows: TGTGCTCTTGGGGATTGGCCTTCCTACAGCTCCCCATACTGGGGGATCAAAGGGTACACCGATAAACTCATCTTT. Translated: CALGDWPSYSSPYWGIKGYTDKLIF.

This clone was picked up a small number of times. J is TRDJ1 and V is TRDV1; the D is unclear. This CDR3 comprises 16 residues. V was cut by 2 bases and J by 0 bases, with 13 bases left in between. Germline CDR1 reads TSWWSYY; CDR2 reads QGS. The DNA of the CDR3 is TGTGCTCTTGGGGAAGTTAGCCCGACCTACACCGATAAACTCATCTTT. Amino acid sequence: CALGEVSPTYTDKLIF.

The sample holds a few counts of this clone. V usage is TRDV1 and J usage is TRDJ1; D unclear. V lost 3 bases and J 0 bases, leaving 26 bases between the germline ends. Per germline, CDR1 TSWWSYY and CDR2 QGS. This CDR3 region has 20 residues. The CDR3 loop is CALGDMVSDCRPLYTDKLIF. The CDR3, as DNA: TGTGCTCTTGGGGATATGGTTTCAGACTGCCGGCCGCTGTACACCGATAAACTCATCTTT.

In this sample, this clone turned up a few times. The chain combines TRDV1 with TRDJ1; tentatively, D is TRDD2 (9 bases). V was trimmed by 2 bases and J by 0 bases, leaving 28 bases between them. The germline V gene encodes CDR1 TSWWSYY and CDR2 QGS. The CDR3 runs to 21 residues. This CDR3 reads CALGEGAFLRAGGLYTDKLIF. CDR3 DNA: TGTGCTCTTGGGGAAGGCGCCTTCCTACGAGCTGGGGGACTGTACACCGATAAACTCATCTTT.

V usage is TRDV1 and J usage is TRDJ1, with D tentatively TRDD3 (5 bases). The V gene's germline CDR1 is TSWWSYY and CDR2 QGS. V lost 1 base to trimming and J lost 6 bases, with 21 bases between them. CDR3 size: 17 residues. CDR3 coding DNA: TGTGCTCTTGGGGAACGGGACACGGCGGGGGCCCAAAATAAACTCATCTTT. Protein: CALGERDTAGAQNKLIF.